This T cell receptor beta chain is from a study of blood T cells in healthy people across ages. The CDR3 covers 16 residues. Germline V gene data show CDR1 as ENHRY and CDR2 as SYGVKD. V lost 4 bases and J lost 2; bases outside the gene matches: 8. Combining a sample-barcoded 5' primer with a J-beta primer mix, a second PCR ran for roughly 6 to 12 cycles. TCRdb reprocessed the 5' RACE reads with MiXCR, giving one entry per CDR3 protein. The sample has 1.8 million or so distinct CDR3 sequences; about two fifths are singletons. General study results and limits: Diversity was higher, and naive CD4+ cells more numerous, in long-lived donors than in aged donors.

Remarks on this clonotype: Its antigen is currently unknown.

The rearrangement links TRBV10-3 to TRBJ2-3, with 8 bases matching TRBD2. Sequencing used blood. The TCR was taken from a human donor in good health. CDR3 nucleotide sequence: TGTGCCATCAGTGCCGAGCGGGGGAGATACACAGATACGCAGTATTTT. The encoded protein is CAISAERGRYTDTQYF.